This TCR beta chain was sequenced during a study of blood T cell repertoires in COVID-19. Study overall: Samples taken during acute and convalescent COVID-19 were collected in the United States, Italy and Spain. PBMCs, B-cell-depleted T cells, or T cells provided the cDNA or gDNA that made up the material.

How the authors handled the data: Counts of nucleated cells, estimated from reference gene primer amplification, were obtained. Measured with immunoSEQ multiplex PCR; TCRdb has only the in-frame clones, and not every one. V and J calls and clone size are given by that table; D and trimming were obtained from the DNA. The data show approximately 150,000 clones, almost 85% seen once. J lost 5 bases, V lost 5 bases, and 8 bases had no gene match. The CDR3 sequence is 14 residues long. Per germline, CDR1 KGHDR and CDR2 SFDVKD. This rearrangement joins TRBV24-1 to TRBJ2-7, with 7 bases identical to TRBD1. This TCR derives from a man in his 60s with acute or convalescent COVID-19. The material sequenced was peripheral blood. The CDR3 nucleotides are TGTGCCACCAGTGCTACAGGGGTTTTAGACGAGCAGTACTTC. The encoded protein is CATSATGVLDEQYF.